These 27 T cell receptor beta chains were all obtained from the same sample, sequenced in a study of OX40 agonist ivuxolimab in advanced cancers. Method: immunoSEQ multiplex PCR; TCRdb's copy keeps in-frame clones and lacks some. The table lists some 40,000 clones, roughly 90% of them singletons. The sequencing here drew on CD4+ or CD8+ T cells sorted from blood, taken in a trial of the OX40 agonist ivuxolimab. The receptors shown here come from an adult with an advanced solid tumor such as melanoma, head and neck, liver or kidney cancer.

This chain links TRBV11-2 with TRBJ2-3, with D unclear. The V end lost 1 base, the J end lost 6 bases, and 11 bases lay between the germline ends. The CDR3 spans 14 residues. Germline V gene lookup returns CDR1 SGHAT and CDR2 FQNNGV. CDR3 sequence (DNA): TGTGCCAGCAGCTTAGTGGCTTCGCGGGATACGCAGTATTTT. Protein product: CASSLVASRDTQYF.

The V and J genes are TRBV11-2 and TRBJ2-7; 11 bases match TRBD2. This CDR3 spans 15 amino acids. From germline, CDR1 is SGHAT and CDR2 FQNNGV. With V trimmed by 5 bases and J by 3 bases, 6 bases remained unmatched. Here the CDR3 DNA reads TGTGCCAGCAGCCTACTAGCGGGGGAGATCTACGAGCAGTACTTC. It codes for CASSLLAGEIYEQYF.

This chain joins TRBV27 and TRBJ1-2; no clear D gene. Trimming pared 2 bases from V and 0 bases from J, leaving 10 bases between. The CDR3 extends over 15 amino acids. Germline V gene data show CDR1 as MNHEY and CDR2 as SMNVEV (reference sequence). The CDR3 sequence: CASSLIATTNYGYTF. The DNA of the CDR3 is TGTGCCAGCAGTTTAATCGCCACGACTAACTATGGCTACACCTTC.

This clone was detected once. This sequence joins TRBV7-6 and TRBJ2-1; D unclear. Looked up from germline, CDR1 is SGHVS and CDR2 is FNYEAQ. V lost 1 base and J 6 bases, leaving 7 bases between the germline ends. The CDR3 contains 13 residues. CDR3 bases: TGTGCCAGCAGCTTAGGGACCTCCAATGAGCAGTTCTTC. Its translation: CASSLGTSNEQFF. Drawing the rest from reference TRBV7-6 and TRBJ2-1, the complete variable domain is GAGVSQSPRYKVTKRGQDVALRCDPISGHVSLYWYRQALGQGPEFLTYFNYEAQQDKSGLPNDRFSAERPEGSISTLTIQRTEQRDSAMYRCASSLGTSNEQFFGPGTRLTVL.

The chain uses TRBV10-2 and TRBJ2-7; D unclear. The germline CDR1 and CDR2 sequences are WSHSY and SAAADI. CDR3 length: 11 amino acids. Between the trimmed V and J ends, which lost 3 bases and 2 bases, there was a span of 2 bases. This CDR3 reads CASSETYEQYF. The DNA of the CDR3 is TGCGCCAGCAGTGAAACCTACGAGCAGTACTTC.

The genes are TRBV7-9 and TRBJ2-5; D ambiguous. Germline lookup yields CDR1 SEHNR and CDR2 FQNEAQ (reference sequence). Trimming removed 5 bases at V and 0 bases at J, with 7 bases between. The length of the CDR3 is 13 residues. DNA of the CDR3: TGTGCCAGCAGCACCCCGTACCAAGAGACCCAGTACTTC. This gives the protein CASSTPYQETQYF.

CDR3 sequence: CASSLDGTSNEQYF. The CDR3 coding sequence is TGCGCCAGCAGCCTCGATGGGACTAGTAACGAGCAGTACTTC. The chain carries TRBV5-1 and TRBJ2-7; 8 nucleotides match TRBD2. The CDR3 has 14 amino acids. The germline CDR1 and CDR2 sequences are SGHRS and YFSETQ. After removal of 4 bases from V and 5 bases from J, the junction contained 8 bases not matched to a gene.

The gene calls are TRBV9 and TRBJ1-2, with 9 bases lining up with TRBD1. The CDR3 is 16 amino acids. With 0 bases clipped from V and 2 bases from J, the junction kept 5 bases outside the gene matches. The germline V gene has CDR1 SGDLS and CDR2 YYNGEE. The CDR3 DNA is TGTGCCAGCAGCGTAGGGACAGGGGTGGTAAACTATGGCTACACCTTC. Its protein product is CASSVGTGVVNYGYTF.

This sequence joins TRBV7-9 and TRBJ1-5; no firm D call. There are 13 residues in the CDR3. Germline V lookup: CDR1 SEHNR, CDR2 FQNEAQ (reference sequence). The V gene lost 4 bases and the J gene lost 7 bases, with 11 bases spanning the gap. CDR3 in amino acids: CASSSHGGQPQHF. The DNA for the CDR3 is TGTGCCAGCAGCTCCCACGGAGGACAGCCCCAGCATTTT. The full variable domain, rest sourced from reference TRBV7-9 and TRBJ1-5, is DTGVSQNPRHKITKRGQNVTFRCDPISEHNRLYWYRQTLGQGPEFLTYFQNEAQLEKSRLLSDRFSAERPKGSFSTLEIQRTEQGDSAMYLCASSSHGGQPQHFGDGTRLSIL.

The chain is built from TRBV11-2 and TRBJ2-1; the match to TRBD2 covers 7 bases. The CDR3 consists of 15 residues. Germline loops: CDR1 SGHAT, CDR2 FQNNGV. After removal of 7 bases from V and 5 bases from J, the junction contained 11 bases not matched to a gene. The DNA for the CDR3 is TGTGCCAGCAACGAACGGGGGGATTCTGACAATGAGCAGTTCTTC. Amino acids: CASNERGDSDNEQFF.

J is TRBJ2-7 and V is TRBV7-9; no clear D gene. The CDR3 loop spans 14 amino acids. V was cut by 6 bases and J by 2 bases, with 14 bases left in between. Germline V gene lookup returns CDR1 SEHNR and CDR2 FQNEAQ (reference sequence). This CDR3 reads CASRPSDGAYEQYF. DNA of the CDR3: TGTGCCAGCAGACCATCGGACGGAGCCTACGAGCAGTACTTC.

The V and J genes are TRBV6-4 and TRBJ2-7, with D perhaps TRBD1 or TRBD2 (5 bases each). CDR1 is MRHNA and CDR2 is SNTAGT in the germline V gene. V was clipped by 3 bases and J by 2 bases, with 14 bases between them. This CDR3 is 15 amino acids long. CDR3 sequence (DNA): TGTGCCAGCAGTGAGGAAACCGGGGCCCCCTACGAGCAGTACTTC. Its translation is CASSEETGAPYEQYF.

The J gene is TRBJ2-7, the V gene TRBV9, with TRBD2 identical over 9 bases. Per germline, CDR1 SGDLS and CDR2 YYNGEE. The CDR3 length is 14 residues. The V and J ends lost 3 bases and 4 bases, in that order; junction bases with no gene match: 5. CDR3 sequence: CASSGDSGGYEQYF. DNA of the CDR3: TGTGCCAGCAGCGGGGATAGCGGGGGTTACGAGCAGTACTTC.

The chain links TRBV2 to TRBJ2-4; D gene unclear. CDR3 size: 14 residues. Trimming cost V 3 bases and J 1 base, with 7 bases left between them. Germline V gene data show CDR1 as SNHLY and CDR2 as FYNNEI. The CDR3 sequence is CASSEVGAKNIQYF. CDR3 in DNA: TGTGCCAGCAGTGAGGTGGGGGCCAAAAACATTCAGTACTTC.

The chain has TRBV14 and TRBJ2-5; unclear D gene. With 0 bases removed from V and 2 bases from J, the gap between germline ends came to 10 bases. From germline, CDR1 is SGHDN and CDR2 FVKESK. The CDR3 runs to 15 residues. CDR3 protein: CASSQEWRRQETQYF. The CDR3 DNA follows: TGTGCCAGCAGCCAAGAGTGGAGACGGCAAGAGACCCAGTACTTC.

In regard to this clone: This CDR3 is also generated by other DNA sequences in the sample. This chain links TRBV7-9 with TRBJ1-5; TRBD1 matches at 11 bases. CDR3 length: 15 residues. V lost 4 bases, J lost 8 bases, and 7 bases stayed unmatched. CDR1 is SEHNR, CDR2 FQNEAQ, per germline (reference sequence). The CDR3 loop is CASSSSRTGGEPQHF. Here the CDR3 DNA reads TGTGCCAGCAGCTCTTCGAGGACAGGGGGCGAGCCCCAGCATTTT.

V usage is TRBV21-1 and J usage is TRBJ2-7; no check of the table's D call, TRBD1, against the DNA was made. TRBV21-1 is a listed pseudogene. The CDR3 extends over 14 amino acids. CDR3 sequence (DNA): TGTGCCAGCAGGGAACAGGAATGGGCCTACGAGCAGTACTTC. It encodes CASREQEWAYEQYF.

V and J are TRBV29-1 and TRBJ2-7; maybe TRBD2 (6 bases). In germline, CDR1 is SQVTM, CDR2 ANQGSEA. The CDR3 spans 14 residues. V lost 0 bases to trimming and J lost 9 bases, with 18 bases between them. CDR3 residues: CSVEDRGFGVVQYF. Written as DNA, the CDR3 is TGCAGCGTTGAAGACCGGGGGTTCGGAGTGGTGCAGTACTTC.

The rearrangement joins TRBV5-1 to TRBJ1-1, with a tentative D call TRBD1 (5 bases). The germline V gene has CDR1 SGHRS and CDR2 YFSETQ. This CDR3 contains 12 residues. V shed 4 bases and J shed 8 bases, with 12 bases lying between them. CDR3 DNA sequence: TGCGCCAGCAGCGGGGCCACTGTCGAAGCTTTCTTT. This gives the protein CASSGATVEAFF.

This chain links TRBV7-6 with TRBJ2-3; perhaps TRBD2 as D (6 bases). The germline V gene encodes CDR1 SGHVS and CDR2 FNYEAQ. The CDR3 is 15 residues long. V was shortened by 2 bases and J by 2 bases, with 11 bases between the two germline ends. The CDR3 DNA follows: TGTGCCAGCAGCTTACATTTGCGGGACACAGATACGCAGTATTTT. Its protein is CASSLHLRDTDTQYF.

The V call is TRBV7-9, the J call TRBJ2-3; D may match TRBD1 or TRBD2 (5 bases each). Germline assignment: CDR1 SEHNR and CDR2 FQNEAQ (reference sequence). The CDR3 extends over 15 amino acids. V was clipped by 3 bases and J by 4 bases, with 14 bases between them. Here the CDR3 DNA reads TGTGCCAGCAGCTTCTACCAGGGCGGGCCAGATACGCAGTATTTT. Translating it yields CASSFYQGGPDTQYF.

The chain couples TRBV7-9 to TRBJ1-3; the match to TRBD1 covers 8 bases. CDR1 is SEHNR, CDR2 FQNEAQ, per germline (reference sequence). V was pared by 5 bases and J by 0 bases, with 9 bases of the junction left unmatched. This CDR3 has 17 residues. The CDR3: CASSAQGAEFSGNTIYF. CDR3 sequence (DNA): TGTGCCAGCAGCGCTCAGGGGGCCGAGTTCTCTGGAAACACCATATATTTT.

The rearrangement joins TRBV7-9 to TRBJ2-7, with no clear D. Trimming stripped 4 bases from V and 2 bases from J, with 6 bases between. Germline assignment: CDR1 SEHNR and CDR2 FQNEAQ (reference sequence). This CDR3 spans 12 amino acids. The CDR3 loop reads CASSYDTYEQYF. CDR3 DNA sequence: TGTGCCAGCAGCTACGACACCTACGAGCAGTACTTC. The full variable domain, its missing parts supplied by reference TRBV7-9 and TRBJ2-7, is DTGVSQNPRHKITKRGQNVTFRCDPISEHNRLYWYRQTLGQGPEFLTYFQNEAQLEKSRLLSDRFSAERPKGSFSTLEIQRTEQGDSAMYLCASSYDTYEQYFGPGTRLTVT.

The rearrangement uses TRBV5-5 and TRBJ1-5; no definite D call. V was pared by 0 bases and J by 3 bases, with 13 bases between. The CDR3 extends over 16 amino acids. CDR1 SGHKS and CDR2 YYEKEE come from the germline V gene (reference sequence). CDR3 amino acids: CASSLVHRGVNQPQHF. The CDR3 nucleotides are TGTGCCAGCAGCTTGGTACACAGAGGAGTCAATCAGCCCCAGCATTTT.

The DNA for the CDR3 is TGCGCCAGCAGCTTGGTCGGGCTAGCGGGGGGGCGGAGCACAGATACGCAGTATTTT. This encodes CASSLVGLAGGRSTDTQYF. V and J are TRBV5-1 and TRBJ2-3; 12 bases map to TRBD2. The CDR3 runs to 19 residues. With 0 bases clipped from V and 0 bases from J, the junction kept 8 bases outside the gene matches. Per the germline V gene, CDR1 is SGHRS and CDR2 is YFSETQ. Variable domain in full (rest from reference TRBV5-1 and TRBJ2-3): KAGVTQTPRYLIKTRGQQVTLSCSPISGHRSVSWYQQTPGQGLQFLFEYFSETQRNKGNFPGRFSGRQFSNSRSEMNVSTLELGDSALYLCASSLVGLAGGRSTDTQYFGPGTRLTVL.

The rearrangement joins TRBV7-2 to TRBJ2-3; D not certain. Trimming cost V 2 bases and J 8 bases, with 14 bases left between them. Germline V gene lookup returns CDR1 SGHTA and CDR2 FQGNSA. This CDR3 region has 14 residues. DNA of the CDR3: TGTGCCAGCAGCTTACTACCGGACCCGCGTACGCAGTATTTT. The encoded protein is CASSLLPDPRTQYF.

J is TRBJ2-7 and V is TRBV2; perhaps D is TRBD1 or TRBD2 (5 bases each). Trimming removed 5 bases from V and 1 base from J, with 15 bases in between. CDR1 is SNHLY and CDR2 is FYNNEI in the germline V gene. There are 15 residues in the CDR3. The CDR3 sequence: CASSPAGTPSYEQYF. The CDR3, as DNA: TGTGCCAGCAGTCCGGCAGGGACCCCTTCCTACGAGCAGTACTTC.